This is a list of T cell receptor beta chains from one sample in a study of blood T cell repertoires in COVID-19. This table comes from immunoSEQ multiplex PCR, and its TCRdb copy is limited to in-frame clones, with some not included. The sample holds 150,000 to 200,000 clones, about 80% seen once. The sample comprised PBMCs or T cells enriched from blood (not recorded which). The receptors were sampled from a man aged 50-60 years who had recovered from COVID-19. Both conserved end residues are trimmed from each CDR3. D genes are given only for firm matches.

V gene	D gene	J gene	CDR3 protein
TRBV15	-	TRBJ2-5	ATSPNLANLRETQY
TRBV9	-	TRBJ2-1	ASTQGAVNNEQF
TRBV15	-	TRBJ2-2	ATSREATATGELF
TRBV27	TRBD2	TRBJ2-3	ASSPTSGGSTDTQY
TRBV2	TRBD1	TRBJ1-5	ASSGIDRGGNQPQH
TRBV7-6	-	TRBJ2-7	ASSLAWGGGDEQY
TRBV4-2	-	TRBJ1-6	ASSQPPTDPRGYNSPLH
TRBV11-3	-	TRBJ2-7	ASSLFSSYEQY
TRBV27	-	TRBJ2-7	ASSEGGHEQY
TRBV11-2	-	TRBJ2-3	ASSFSEISTDTQY
TRBV5-1	TRBD1	TRBJ2-7	ASSRQGPYEQY
TRBV14	TRBD2	TRBJ2-7	ASSLSSGSTLYEQY
TRBV5-1	-	TRBJ2-1	ASSPLGGSYNEQF
TRBV20-1	-	TRBJ2-1	SASSLRELYNEQF
TRBV6-1	-	TRBJ1-4	ASSDRPKIEKLF
TRBV10-3	-	TRBJ1-6	AITARGSPLH
TRBV6-1	TRBD2	TRBJ2-1	ASSEASGSYNEQF
TRBV24-1	-	TRBJ1-5	ATSDSKRSNQPQH
TRBV10-3	TRBD2	TRBJ2-1	AMGGLAGVFFSGEQF
TRBV7-3	-	TRBJ2-5	ASSSLGGPSETQY
TRBV4-1	-	TRBJ2-4	ASSQDLGGAKNIQY